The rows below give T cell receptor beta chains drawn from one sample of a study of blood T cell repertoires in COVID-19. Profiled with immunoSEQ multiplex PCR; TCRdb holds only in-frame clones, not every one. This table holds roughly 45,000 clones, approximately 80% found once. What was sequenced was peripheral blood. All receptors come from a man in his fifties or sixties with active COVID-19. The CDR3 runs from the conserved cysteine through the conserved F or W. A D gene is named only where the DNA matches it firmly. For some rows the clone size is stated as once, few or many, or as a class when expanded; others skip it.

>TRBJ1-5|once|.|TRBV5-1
TGCGCCAGCAGCCCTGACGGGGTAAATCAGCCCCAGCATTTT
CASSPDGVNQPQHF
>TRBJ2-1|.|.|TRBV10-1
TGCGCCAGCAGTGACGGGCTAGCGAGGTGGTACAATGAGCAGTTCTTC
CASSDGLARWYNEQFF
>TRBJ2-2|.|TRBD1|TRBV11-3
TGTGCCAGCAGCTTAGGGACAGGGAACACCGGGGAGCTGTTTTTT
CASSLGTGNTGELFF
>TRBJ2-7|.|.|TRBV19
TGTGCCAGCCGGGACAGGAGTAGCGGGAGATCATACGAGCAGTACTTC
CASRDRSSGRSYEQYF
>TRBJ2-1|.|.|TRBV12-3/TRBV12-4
TGTGCCAGCAGTCCCAGGGTCTATGAGCAGTTCTTC
CASSPRVYEQFF
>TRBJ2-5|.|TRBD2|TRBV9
TGTGCCAGCAGCGTAGATAGCGGGGGAATGGGAGAGACCCAGTACTTC
CASSVDSGGMGETQYF
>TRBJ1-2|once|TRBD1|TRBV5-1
TGCGCCAGCAGCTTGGTGGGACAGGGGGGCGGTGGCTACACCTTC
CASSLVGQGGGGYTF
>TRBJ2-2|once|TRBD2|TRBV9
TGTGCCAGCAGCGTAGCCGGGAGGGTAAGAGGGGAGCTGTTTTTT
CASSVAGRVRGELFF
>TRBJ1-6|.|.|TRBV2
TGTGCCAGCAGCCCGACAGTGAACAATTCACCCCTCCACTTT
CASSPTVNNSPLHF
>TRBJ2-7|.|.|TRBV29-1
TGCAGCGTTGAGGCGGCCAGCTCCTACGAGCAGTACTTC
CSVEAASSYEQYF
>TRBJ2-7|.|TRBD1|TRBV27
TGTGCCAGCAGTGACGGGACAGGGCTCGAGCAGTACTTC
CASSDGTGLEQYF
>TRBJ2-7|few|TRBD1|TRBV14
TGTGCCAGCAGCCACATGGGACAGGGGACCGAGCAGTACTTC
CASSHMGQGTEQYF
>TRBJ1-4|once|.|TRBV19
TGTGCCAGTAGTAGCGGGGGCTCGACTAATGAAAAACTGTTTTTT
CASSSGGSTNEKLFF
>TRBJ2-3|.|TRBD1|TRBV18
TGTGCCAGCTCACCAGACAGGGGGCCCACAGATACGCAGTATTTT
CASSPDRGPTDTQYF
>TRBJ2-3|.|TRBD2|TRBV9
TGTGCCAGCAGCGCCCTAGCGGGGGGGCAAGGATTAATTGCCGCAGATACGCAGTATTTT
CASSALAGGQGLIAADTQYF
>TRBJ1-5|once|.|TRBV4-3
TGCGCCAGCAGCCAAGATATTAACAATCAGCCCCAGCATTTT
CASSQDINNQPQHF
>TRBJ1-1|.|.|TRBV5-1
TGCGCCAGCAGCCCGGGGGGAACCCCCACTGAAGCTTTCTTT
CASSPGGTPTEAFF
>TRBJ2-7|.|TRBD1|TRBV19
TGTGCCAGTAGTGGGCCCTACAGGGGTGGCGAGCAGTACTTC
CASSGPYRGGEQYF
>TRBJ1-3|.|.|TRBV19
TGTGCCAGTAGCCCGGACACCGGTAAGGGAAACACCATATATTTT
CASSPDTGKGNTIYF
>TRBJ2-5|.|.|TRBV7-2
TGTGCCAGCAGCTTAGATGTCATTGGCATGGAGACCCAGTACTTC
CASSLDVIGMETQYF
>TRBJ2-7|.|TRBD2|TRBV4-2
TGTGCCAGCAGCCCGGTACTAGCGGGTTACTACGAGCAGTACTTC
CASSPVLAGYYEQYF
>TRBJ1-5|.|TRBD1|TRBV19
TGTGCCAGTAGTACTTCGCACCGGGACAGGGGGAATTATAGCAATCAGCCCCAGCATTTT
CASSTSHRDRGNYSNQPQHF
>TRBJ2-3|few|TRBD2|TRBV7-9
TGTGCCAGCAGCCTCCGGACTAGCGGGGGGGGCACAGATACGCAGTATTTT
CASSLRTSGGGTDTQYF
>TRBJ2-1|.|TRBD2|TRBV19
TGTGCCAGTAGTATAGGGGGGACTAGCGGGATATCGGGCTCCAATGAGCAGTTCTTC
CASSIGGTSGISGSNEQFF